The 30 T cell receptor beta chains below were found in one sample sequenced in a study of blood T cell repertoires in COVID-19. The table came from immunoSEQ multiplex PCR; TCRdb's copy has only in-frame clones and leaves some out. The table lists around 310,000 clones, 75% to 95% of them singletons. Specimen: peripheral blood. Source of these receptors: a woman aged 25 to 39 with COVID-19, enrolled during active disease.

This clone was detected once. This chain links TRBV2 with TRBJ1-4; 10 bases agree with TRBD1. This CDR3 is built from 17 residues. The germline V gene has CDR1 SNHLY and CDR2 FYNNEI. The junction had 9 bases not matched to a gene; V was cut back by 8 bases and J by 0 bases. The CDR3 DNA is TGTGCCAGCGCTCCGGGACAGGGGACCGCAACTAATGAAAAACTGTTTTTT. Translated, it gives CASAPGQGTATNEKLFF.

The chain is built from TRBV6-5 and TRBJ1-1; perhaps TRBD1 as D (5 bases). This CDR3 is built from 13 residues. Deletions cut 2 bases from V and 6 bases from J, with 10 bases between. CDR1 MNHEY and CDR2 SVGAGI come from the germline V gene. CDR3 loop: CASSYGQLSEAFF. The CDR3 DNA sequence: TGTGCCAGCAGTTACGGACAACTATCTGAAGCTTTCTTT.

The chain is built from TRBV4-1 and TRBJ2-1; a weak D match, TRBD2 (6 bases). V gave up 3 bases and J gave up 4 bases, with 28 bases separating them. The CDR3 has 20 amino acids. The germline CDR1 and CDR2 sequences are MGHRA and YSYEKL. CDR3: CASSHPEGYPVGSGYNEQFF. CDR3 DNA sequence: TGCGCCAGCAGCCACCCTGAAGGGTACCCTGTGGGGAGCGGGTACAATGAGCAGTTCTTC.

The chain couples TRBV5-1 to TRBJ2-2; 15 nucleotides agree with TRBD2. The V gene end was trimmed by 4 bases and the J gene end by 6 bases; junction bases not matched to a gene: 7. CDR1 is SGHRS, CDR2 YFSETQ, per germline. This CDR3 has 17 amino acids. CDR3 loop: CASSPRTSGRAAGELFF. CDR3 sequence (DNA): TGCGCCAGCAGCCCGCGGACTAGCGGGAGGGCCGCCGGGGAGCTGTTTTTT.

This chain uses TRBV28 with TRBJ1-5; D unclear. V was clipped by 2 bases and J by 2 bases, with 7 bases between them. Germline CDR1 reads MDHEN; CDR2 reads SYDVKM. This CDR3 region has 14 residues. CDR3 loop: CASSLGGGNQPQHF. DNA for the CDR3: TGTGCCAGCAGTTTAGGAGGCGGCAATCAGCCCCAGCATTTT.

V usage is TRBV14 and J usage is TRBJ2-2; TRBD1 is a possible D gene (6 bases). CDR1 is SGHDN and CDR2 is FVKESK in the germline V gene. Trimming stripped 6 bases from V and 2 bases from J, with 16 bases between. This CDR3 has 16 residues. The CDR3 region is CASRSEVGGNTGELFF. CDR3 bases: TGTGCCAGCAGATCCGAGGTTGGGGGCAACACCGGGGAGCTGTTTTTT.

This clone is a singleton in its sample. The chain recombines TRBV2 with TRBJ1-5, with 9 bases fitting TRBD1. Losses at the gene ends were 6 bases for V and 7 bases for J; bases not matched to a gene: 10. CDR3 size: 15 residues. Per the germline V gene, CDR1 is SNHLY and CDR2 is FYNNEI. CDR3 loop: CASSSTGGSGQPQHF. CDR3 nucleotides: TGTGCCAGCAGCAGTACAGGGGGCTCTGGGCAGCCCCAGCATTTT.

V and J are TRBV3-1 (or the pseudogene TRBV3-2) and TRBJ2-3, with D perhaps TRBD1 (5 bases). Trimming stripped 5 bases from V and 4 bases from J, with 10 bases between. The CDR3 is made up of 13 amino acids. Germline CDR1 and CDR2: LGHDT and YNNKEL (reference sequence). CDR3 bases: TGTGCCAGCAGCTTCCCAGGGTCAGATACGCAGTATTTT. Protein product: CASSFPGSDTQYF.

The rearrangement links TRBV7-9 to TRBJ2-5; tentative D call: TRBD1 (6 bases). Germline V lookup: CDR1 SEHNR, CDR2 FQNEAQ (reference sequence). V lost 5 bases, J lost 4 bases, and 11 bases lay in between. This CDR3 contains 13 residues. The CDR3 DNA follows: TGTGCCAGCAGCCAGGACAGCCTAGAGACCCAGTACTTC. Translation gives CASSQDSLETQYF.

The genes are TRBV3-1 (or the pseudogene TRBV3-2) and TRBJ1-1; TRBD1 matches at 9 bases. The CDR3 has 14 amino acids. V lost 4 bases to trimming and J lost 4 bases; unmatched junction nucleotides: 4. CDR1 is LGHDT, CDR2 YNNKEL, per germline (reference sequence). The CDR3 sequence: CASSLVTGGTEAFF. The CDR3 nucleotides are TGTGCCAGCAGCCTCGTGACAGGGGGCACTGAAGCTTTCTTT.

The chain couples TRBV5-6 to TRBJ1-2; 10 bases agree with TRBD1. In germline, CDR1 is SGHDT, CDR2 YYEEEE. The V and J ends lost 0 bases and 4 bases, in that order; junction bases with no gene match: 6. This CDR3 region has 16 residues. The CDR3 loop is CASSLGGTGVTYGYTF. DNA for the CDR3: TGTGCCAGCAGCTTGGGAGGGACAGGGGTCACCTATGGCTACACCTTC. Full variable domain (missing parts from reference TRBV5-6 and TRBJ1-2): DAGVTQSPTHLIKTRGQQVTLRCSPKSGHDTVSWYQQALGQGPQFIFQYYEEEERQRGNFPDRFSGHQFPNYSSELNVNALLLGDSALYLCASSLGGTGVTYGYTFGSGTRLTVV.

The rearrangement links TRBV11-3 to TRBJ2-2, with D possibly being TRBD1 (6 bases). The V gene lost 2 bases and the J gene lost 7 bases, with 8 bases spanning the gap. The CDR3 is 13 residues long. Germline CDR1 and CDR2: SGHNT and YENEEA. DNA of the CDR3: TGTGCCAGCAGCTTACAGGGGTTCGGGGAGCTGTTTTTT. It is translated as CASSLQGFGELFF.

V and J are TRBV24-1 and TRBJ2-1; D is ambiguous. The V gene lost 6 bases and the J gene lost 9 bases, with 8 bases spanning the gap. Per the germline V gene, CDR1 is KGHDR and CDR2 is SFDVKD. There are 11 residues in the CDR3. CDR3 sequence: CATSRVGEQFF. The CDR3 DNA is TGTGCCACCAGTCGAGTCGGTGAGCAGTTCTTC.

The chain links TRBV21-1 to TRBJ2-3; TRBD2, the table's D call, lacks a check against the DNA. TRBV21-1 is a pseudogene segment. The CDR3 has 17 amino acids. CDR3 residues: CASSKDRGSEPTDTQYF. The CDR3, as DNA: TGTGCCAGCAGCAAAGACCGTGGTAGCGAGCCCACAGATACGCAGTATTTT.

The V gene is TRBV9, the J gene TRBJ2-1; 7 nucleotides line up with TRBD2. Looked up from germline, CDR1 is SGDLS and CDR2 is YYNGEE. The V and J ends lost 7 bases and 0 bases, in that order; junction bases with no gene match: 7. The CDR3 extends over 15 amino acids. This chain's CDR3 is CASGPGGSSYNEQFF. CDR3 nucleotide sequence: TGTGCCAGCGGGCCGGGGGGAAGCTCCTACAATGAGCAGTTCTTC.

The chain has TRBV11-3 and TRBJ1-4; D unresolved. Trimming cost V 0 bases and J 6 bases, with 14 bases left between them. Germline V gene sequence: CDR1 SGHNT, CDR2 YENEEA. The CDR3 consists of 16 residues. The CDR3 coding sequence is TGTGCCAGCAGCTTAGACGGTGGCAGGCCCGATGAAAAACTGTTTTTT. Encoded protein: CASSLDGGRPDEKLFF.

This clone was recorded a few times. The genes are TRBV7-9 and TRBJ1-1, with TRBD1 identical over 11 bases. Germline-derived CDR1 and CDR2 are SEHNR and FQNEAQ (reference sequence). There are 15 residues in the CDR3. J gave up 4 bases and V 5 bases, and 6 bases lay outside the gene matches. CDR3 protein: CASSPYGTGGTEAFF. In DNA form, the CDR3 reads TGTGCCAGCAGCCCCTATGGGACAGGGGGCACTGAAGCTTTCTTT.

This sequence joins TRBV3-1 (or the pseudogene TRBV3-2) and TRBJ2-2; D is perhaps TRBD2 (6 bases). V lost 4 bases and J lost 5, with 17 bases in between. The germline gives CDR1 LGHDT, CDR2 YNNKEL (reference sequence). CDR3 length equals 16 residues. CDR3 coding DNA: TGTGCCAGCAGCCCGGGGGAGGACCCCTGGACCGGGGAGCTGTTTTTT. Translating it yields CASSPGEDPWTGELFF.

The rearrangement uses TRBV7-8 and TRBJ2-1; 8 positions agree with TRBD2. The CDR3 has 16 residues. The V and J ends lost 5 bases and 12 bases, in that order; junction bases with no gene match: 18. Germline CDR1 and CDR2: SGHVS and FQNEAQ. The CDR3 reads CASSVTGGTRPGWQFF. DNA for the CDR3: TGTGCCAGCAGCGTAACGGGAGGGACTCGGCCCGGGTGGCAGTTCTTC.

CDR3 region: CASRRASGIIETQYF. The CDR3 DNA sequence: TGCGCCAGCCGGAGAGCTAGCGGGATAATAGAGACCCAGTACTTC. The chain uses TRBV10-2 and TRBJ2-5, with TRBD2 identical over 9 bases. The CDR3 contains 15 residues. Trimming cost V 8 bases and J 4 bases; bases outside gene matches: 11. The germline V gene encodes CDR1 WSHSY and CDR2 SAAADI.

This clone appeared a few times. The chain employs TRBV6-4 and TRBJ2-2, with 8 bases fitting TRBD1. Trimming cost V 0 bases and J 1 base; bases outside gene matches: 1. CDR3 length equals 16 residues. Per the germline V gene, CDR1 is MRHNA and CDR2 is SNTAGT. CDR3 DNA sequence: TGTGCCAGCAGTGACTCGGGGACAGGGAACACCGGGGAGCTGTTTTTT. It translates to CASSDSGTGNTGELFF.

The V and J genes are TRBV19 and TRBJ2-7; no reliable D call. This CDR3 region has 14 residues. V lost 3 bases to trimming and J lost 2 bases, with 11 bases between them. Germline values: CDR1 LNHDA, CDR2 SQIVND (reference sequence). CDR3 sequence reads: CASSMYTSPYEQYF. The CDR3 nucleotides are TGTGCCAGTAGTATGTACACATCTCCCTACGAGCAGTACTTC.

The V gene is TRBV7-2, the J gene TRBJ1-2; 8 bases agree with TRBD1. This CDR3 contains 13 residues. Trimming cost V 5 bases and J 7 bases; bases outside gene matches: 6. Germline V CDR1 and CDR2: SGHTA, FQGNSA. CDR3 sequence (DNA): TGTGCCAGCAGCCTACAGGGGGTTCTTGGCTACACCTTC. Translating gives CASSLQGVLGYTF.

The CDR3 loop reads CASSLATGEAFF. The CDR3 DNA reads TGTGCCAGCAGCTTAGCGACAGGCGAAGCTTTCTTT. This rearrangement joins TRBV7-9 to TRBJ1-1, with a weak D call TRBD1 (6 bases). The CDR3 extends over 12 amino acids. V was pared by 0 bases and J by 8 bases, with 7 bases between. Germline values: CDR1 SEHNR, CDR2 FQNEAQ (reference sequence).

This chain links TRBV4-2 with TRBJ2-1, with 10 positions matching TRBD2. The ends lost 3 bases at V and 4 bases at J; junction bases unmatched: 6. CDR3 length: 16 residues. Germline CDR1 LGHNA, CDR2 YNFKEQ. CDR3 in amino acids: CASSQSAGGPYNEQFF. The CDR3 nucleotides are TGTGCCAGCAGCCAGTCAGCGGGAGGGCCGTACAATGAGCAGTTCTTC.

Points on this clone: The junction departs from the called germline gene at one end, perhaps through a read error. This chain links TRBV5-4 with TRBJ2-5; weak D call: TRBD2 (6 bases). The CDR3 consists of 14 residues. Germline V CDR1 and CDR2: SGHNT, YYREEE (reference sequence). CDR3 sequence: CASSLAVEGTPLNF. CDR3 nucleotide sequence: TGTGCCAGCAGCTTGGCCGTGGAGGGAACGCCACTTAACTTC.

The genes are TRBV11-2 and TRBJ2-2; TRBD2 matches 9 bases. V gave up 7 bases and J gave up 6 bases; unmatched junction bases: 3. The CDR3 loop spans 13 amino acids. Germline assignment: CDR1 SGHAT and CDR2 FQNNGV. The CDR3 DNA reads as TGTGCCAGCACCCGGACTAGCGCCGGGGAGCTGTTTTTT. This codes for CASTRTSAGELFF.

The gene calls are TRBV6-5 and TRBJ2-2, with D tentatively TRBD2 (6 bases). V dropped 0 bases and J dropped 1 base, with 9 bases sitting between them. Germline CDR1 reads MNHEY; CDR2 reads SVGAGI. The CDR3 is made up of 16 amino acids. CDR3 sequence (DNA): TGTGCCAGCAGTTACTCGGCTAGCGAGAACACCGGGGAGCTGTTTTTT. Amino acid sequence: CASSYSASENTGELFF.

The rearrangement uses TRBV30 and TRBJ2-1, with D perhaps matching TRBD2 (6 bases). The CDR3 loop spans 12 amino acids. V was trimmed by 0 bases and J by 8 bases, leaving 8 bases between them. Germline V gives CDR1 GTSNPN, CDR2 SVGIG (reference sequence). The CDR3 here is CAWSVQRDEQFF. CDR3 in DNA: TGTGCCTGGAGTGTCCAGCGGGATGAGCAGTTCTTC.

The genes are TRBV28 and TRBJ1-5; no clear D. This CDR3 has 12 amino acids. The V gene lost 7 bases and the J gene lost 6 bases, with 10 bases spanning the gap. Germline V gene sequence: CDR1 MDHEN, CDR2 SYDVKM. CDR3 in amino acids: CASMQVPQPQHF. The CDR3 nucleotides are TGTGCCAGCATGCAGGTCCCTCAGCCCCAGCATTTT.